The sequence of this T cell receptor (beta chain) was determined in a study of OX40 agonist ivuxolimab in advanced cancers. Study-level information: Hepatocellular carcinoma, melanoma, renal cell or head and neck cancer occurred in dose-escalation patients.

The table came from immunoSEQ multiplex PCR; TCRdb's copy has only in-frame clones and leaves some out. The sample consists of some 23,000 clones, approximately 90% of them appearing once. The V gene's germline CDR1 is SNHLY and CDR2 FYNNEI. CDR3 size: 12 residues. V was trimmed by 1 base and J by 7 bases, leaving 7 bases between them. This clonotype originated in an adult with an advanced solid tumor such as melanoma, head and neck, liver or kidney cancer. The sample consisted of CD4+ or CD8+ T cells sorted from blood, taken in a trial of the OX40 agonist ivuxolimab. The chain uses TRBV2 and TRBJ1-1; perhaps TRBD1 as D (5 bases). Here the CDR3 DNA reads TGTGCCAGCAGTGAAGAGGGGTTTGAAGCTTTCTTT. It translates to CASSEEGFEAFF.